These T cell receptor beta chains were read from a single sample in a study of T cell responses to AZD1222 COVID-19 vaccine. Some clones are missing from TCRdb's copy, which holds only in-frame ones; the method was immunoSEQ multiplex PCR. The sample yields about 140,000 clones, roughly nine tenths seen once. The sample here was peripheral blood, taken 28 days after the second AZD1222 dose. The receptors were gathered from an adult who received the AZD1222 COVID-19 vaccine. CDR3s include the opening cysteine and the closing phenylalanine or tryptophan. The order of the fields is CDR3 protein, CDR3 DNA, D gene, clone size, V gene, J gene. A D gene is named only where the DNA matches it firmly. Rows may omit the clone size; those that give it use once, few, many or a size class.

CDR3aa: CASSLGIRGPYNEQFF
CDR3nt: TGTGCCAGCAGCTTAGGGATCAGGGGACCCTACAATGAGCAGTTCTTC
d_gene: -
abundance: -
v_gene: TRBV11-2
j_gene: TRBJ2-1

CDR3aa: CATSRDGGWDTEAFF
CDR3nt: TGTGCCACCAGCAGAGATGGAGGGTGGGACACTGAAGCTTTCTTT
d_gene: -
abundance: -
v_gene: TRBV15
j_gene: TRBJ1-1

CDR3aa: CASSPRTGEGAEQYF
CDR3nt: TGCGCCAGCAGCCCTCGGACAGGGGAGGGGGCCGAGCAGTACTTC
d_gene: TRBD1
abundance: once
v_gene: TRBV5-1
j_gene: TRBJ2-7

CDR3aa: CASSIQGGRNTIYF
CDR3nt: TGTGCCAGTAGTATTCAGGGGGGAAGAAACACCATATATTTT
d_gene: TRBD1
abundance: -
v_gene: TRBV19
j_gene: TRBJ1-3

CDR3aa: CASSLSRPLGSQETQYF
CDR3nt: TGTGCCAGCAGTTTGTCTCGACCGTTAGGCAGCCAAGAGACCCAGTACTTC
d_gene: -
abundance: -
v_gene: TRBV27
j_gene: TRBJ2-5

CDR3aa: CASSLGEGQETQYF
CDR3nt: TGCGCCAGCAGCCTCGGGGAGGGGCAAGAGACCCAGTACTTC
d_gene: TRBD2
abundance: -
v_gene: TRBV4-1
j_gene: TRBJ2-5

CDR3aa: CASSRGQGNTEAFF
CDR3nt: TGTGCCAGCAGTCGCGGACAGGGGAACACTGAAGCTTTCTTT
d_gene: TRBD1
abundance: -
v_gene: TRBV5-4
j_gene: TRBJ1-1

CDR3aa: CASSLEGLGGYTF
CDR3nt: TGTGCCAGCAGTTTGGAAGGGCTAGGAGGCTACACCTTC
d_gene: -
abundance: -
v_gene: TRBV28
j_gene: TRBJ1-2

CDR3aa: CASDRARETQYF
CDR3nt: TGCGCCAGTGACAGGGCTCGAGAGACCCAGTACTTC
d_gene: TRBD1
abundance: -
v_gene: TRBV23-1
j_gene: TRBJ2-5

CDR3aa: CASSPTDSGNTIYF
CDR3nt: TGTGCCAGCAGTCCGACGGACTCTGGAAACACCATATATTTT
d_gene: -
abundance: -
v_gene: TRBV7-9
j_gene: TRBJ1-3

CDR3aa: CASSSPVLQSYEQYF
CDR3nt: TGTGCCAGCAGTTCCCCCGTACTACAAAGCTACGAGCAGTACTTC
d_gene: -
abundance: -
v_gene: TRBV6-6
j_gene: TRBJ2-7

CDR3aa: CASSEDSLPSGNTIYF
CDR3nt: TGTGCCAGCAGTGAAGATTCTCTCCCATCTGGAAACACCATATATTTT
d_gene: -
abundance: -
v_gene: TRBV2
j_gene: TRBJ1-3

CDR3aa: CASTDPGINQPQHF
CDR3nt: TGTGCCAGTACTGACCCCGGTATCAATCAGCCCCAGCATTTT
d_gene: -
abundance: once
v_gene: TRBV19
j_gene: TRBJ1-5

CDR3aa: CASSLSLTGGLFNQPQHF
CDR3nt: TGTGCCAGCAGTTTAAGTCTTACAGGGGGCCTCTTCAATCAGCCCCAGCATTTT
d_gene: TRBD1
abundance: once
v_gene: TRBV28
j_gene: TRBJ1-5

CDR3aa: CASKTGVDEKLFF
CDR3nt: TGTGCCAGCAAGACAGGGGTTGATGAAAAACTGTTTTTT
d_gene: TRBD1
abundance: -
v_gene: TRBV2
j_gene: TRBJ1-4

CDR3aa: CASSLADRDFRTNEKLFF
CDR3nt: TGTGCCAGCAGCCTAGCGGACAGGGACTTTCGCACTAATGAAAAACTGTTTTTT
d_gene: TRBD1
abundance: -
v_gene: TRBV14
j_gene: TRBJ1-4

CDR3aa: CASSSGQKPPHQPQHF
CDR3nt: TGTGCCAGCAGTTCAGGACAGAAACCACCCCATCAGCCCCAGCATTTT
d_gene: -
abundance: -
v_gene: TRBV6-2/TRBV6-3
j_gene: TRBJ1-5

CDR3aa: CASSPRLAGGYNEQFF
CDR3nt: TGTGCCAGCAGCCCGAGACTAGCGGGGGGGTACAATGAGCAGTTCTTC
d_gene: TRBD2
abundance: -
v_gene: TRBV2
j_gene: TRBJ2-1

CDR3aa: CASSGNRGNYGYTF
CDR3nt: TGTGCCAGCAGCGGGAACAGGGGAAACTATGGCTACACCTTC
d_gene: TRBD1
abundance: -
v_gene: TRBV5-6
j_gene: TRBJ1-2

CDR3aa: CASSPTLQGATGANYGYTF
CDR3nt: TGTGCCAGCAGCCCTACACTGCAGGGGGCCACCGGCGCTAACTATGGCTACACCTTC
d_gene: TRBD1
abundance: -
v_gene: TRBV3-1/TRBV3-2
j_gene: TRBJ1-2

CDR3aa: CASSLVAGEQYF
CDR3nt: TGTGCCAGCAGCTTAGTCGCGGGGGAGCAGTACTTC
d_gene: -
abundance: -
v_gene: TRBV7-2
j_gene: TRBJ2-7

CDR3aa: CASSATTGGTGELFF
CDR3nt: TGTGCCAGCAGCGCCACTACAGGGGGCACCGGGGAGCTGTTTTTT
d_gene: TRBD1
abundance: -
v_gene: TRBV9
j_gene: TRBJ2-2

CDR3aa: CASSPDPIMGYGYTF
CDR3nt: TGTGCCAGCAGTCCCGACCCAATCATGGGCTATGGCTACACCTTC
d_gene: -
abundance: -
v_gene: TRBV28
j_gene: TRBJ1-2

CDR3aa: CASSVDGNYGYTF
CDR3nt: TGTGCCAGCAGCGTAGACGGCAACTATGGCTACACCTTC
d_gene: -
abundance: -
v_gene: TRBV7-3
j_gene: TRBJ1-2

CDR3aa: CASSVGLADYNEQFF
CDR3nt: TGCGCCAGCAGCGTGGGACTAGCGGACTACAATGAGCAGTTCTTC
d_gene: TRBD2
abundance: -
v_gene: TRBV5-1
j_gene: TRBJ2-1

CDR3aa: CASGFLPGQALYNEQFF
CDR3nt: TGTGCTAGTGGTTTCCTACCGGGACAGGCCCTCTACAATGAGCAGTTCTTC
d_gene: TRBD1
abundance: once
v_gene: TRBV12-5
j_gene: TRBJ2-1